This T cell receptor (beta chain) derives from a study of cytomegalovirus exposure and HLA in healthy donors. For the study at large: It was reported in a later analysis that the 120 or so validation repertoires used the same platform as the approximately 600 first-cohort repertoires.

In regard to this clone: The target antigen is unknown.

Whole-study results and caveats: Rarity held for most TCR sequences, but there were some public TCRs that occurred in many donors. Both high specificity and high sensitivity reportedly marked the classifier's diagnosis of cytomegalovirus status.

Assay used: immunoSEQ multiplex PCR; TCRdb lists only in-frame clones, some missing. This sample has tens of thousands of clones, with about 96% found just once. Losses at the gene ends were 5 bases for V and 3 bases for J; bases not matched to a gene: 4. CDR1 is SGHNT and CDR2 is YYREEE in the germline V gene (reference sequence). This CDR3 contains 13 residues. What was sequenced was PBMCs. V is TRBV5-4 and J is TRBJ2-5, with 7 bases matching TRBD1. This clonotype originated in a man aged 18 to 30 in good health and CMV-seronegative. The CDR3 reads CASRRDSEETQYF. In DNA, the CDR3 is TGTGCCAGCAGACGGGACAGCGAAGAGACCCAGTACTTC.